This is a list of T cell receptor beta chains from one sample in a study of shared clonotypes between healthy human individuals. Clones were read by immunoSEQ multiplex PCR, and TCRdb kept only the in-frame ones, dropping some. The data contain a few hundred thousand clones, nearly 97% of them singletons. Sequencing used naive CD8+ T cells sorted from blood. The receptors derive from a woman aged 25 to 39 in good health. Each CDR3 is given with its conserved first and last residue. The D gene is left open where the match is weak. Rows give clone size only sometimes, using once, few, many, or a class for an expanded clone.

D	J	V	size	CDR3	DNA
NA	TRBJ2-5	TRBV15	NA	CATSPLRTPQETQYF	TGTGCCACCAGCCCGCTTAGGACACCCCAAGAGACCCAGTACTTC
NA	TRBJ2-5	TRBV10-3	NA	CAISESRAPEETQYF	TGTGCCATCAGTGAGTCGAGGGCCCCTGAAGAGACCCAGTACTTC
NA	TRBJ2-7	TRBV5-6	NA	CASSLAQANYEQYF	TGTGCCAGCAGCTTGGCCCAGGCTAACTACGAGCAGTACTTC
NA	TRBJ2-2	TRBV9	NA	CASSQLSVGELFF	TGTGCCAGCAGCCAACTTTCTGTCGGGGAGCTGTTTTTT
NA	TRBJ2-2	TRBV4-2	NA	CASSQVGVNTGELFF	TGTGCCAGCAGCCAAGTTGGGGTTAACACCGGGGAGCTGTTTTTT
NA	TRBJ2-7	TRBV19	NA	CASSIDLETSFYEQYF	TGTGCCAGTAGTATAGATTTGGAGACTAGTTTCTACGAGCAGTACTTC
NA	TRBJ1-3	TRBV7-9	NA	CASSPRDTVGSGNTIYF	TGTGCCAGCAGCCCACGGGACACGGTGGGCTCTGGAAACACCATATATTTT
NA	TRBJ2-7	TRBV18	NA	CASSPGGSLSYEQYF	TGTGCCAGCTCCCCAGGAGGGAGTCTCTCCTACGAGCAGTACTTC
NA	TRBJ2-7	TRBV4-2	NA	CASSQDGRYYEQYF	TGTGCCAGCAGCCAAGATGGTAGGTACTACGAGCAGTACTTC
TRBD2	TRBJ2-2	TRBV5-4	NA	CASSLPGTSLVGELFF	TGTGCCAGCAGCTTGCCCGGGACTAGCTTGGTCGGGGAGCTGTTTTTT
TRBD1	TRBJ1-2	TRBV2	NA	CASSEGTGYGYTF	TGTGCCAGCAGTGAGGGGACAGGCTATGGCTACACCTTC
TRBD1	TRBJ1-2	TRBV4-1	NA	CASSRSPGGVGYTF	TGCGCCAGCAGCCGCAGTCCAGGGGGTGTTGGCTACACCTTC
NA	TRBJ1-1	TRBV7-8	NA	CASSLSLHTEAFF	TGTGCCAGCAGCTTAAGCCTACACACTGAAGCTTTCTTT
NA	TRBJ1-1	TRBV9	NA	CASSVSRGGEYTEAFF	TGTGCCAGCAGCGTAAGTCGGGGCGGGGAGTACACTGAAGCTTTCTTT
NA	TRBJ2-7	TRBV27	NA	CASSLGVRGAWDEQYF	TGTGCCAGCAGTTTAGGAGTCAGAGGGGCCTGGGACGAGCAGTACTTC
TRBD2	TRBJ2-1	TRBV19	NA	CASNLAGTYNEQFF	TGTGCCAGTAATCTAGCGGGAACCTACAATGAGCAGTTCTTC
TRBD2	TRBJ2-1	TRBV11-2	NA	CASSRALAGGPFDLEFF	TGTGCCAGCAGCCGGGCACTAGCGGGAGGGCCCTTTGACCTGGAGTTCTTC
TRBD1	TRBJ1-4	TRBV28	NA	CASSLLTGRGTNEKLFF	TGTGCCAGCAGCCTATTGACAGGGAGGGGAACTAATGAAAAACTGTTTTTT
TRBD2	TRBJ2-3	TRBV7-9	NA	CALPGGLANTQYF	TGTGCGTTGCCGGGGGGACTAGCAAATACGCAGTATTTT
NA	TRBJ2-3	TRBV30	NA	CAWSAYTFTDTQYF	TGTGCCTGGAGCGCCTATACTTTCACAGATACGCAGTATTTT
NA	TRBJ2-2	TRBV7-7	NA	CASSLELSGAETGELFF	TGTGCCAGCAGCTTAGAGCTATCGGGAGCGGAAACCGGGGAGCTGTTTTTT
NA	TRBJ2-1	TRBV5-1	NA	CASSLGQANEQFF	TGCGCCAGCAGCTTGGGACAGGCCAATGAGCAGTTCTTC
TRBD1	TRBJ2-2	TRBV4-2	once	CASREQGSSGELFF	TGTGCCAGCCGAGAACAGGGGTCATCCGGGGAGCTGTTTTTT
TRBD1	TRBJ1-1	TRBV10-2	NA	CASTADRAATEAFF	TGCGCCAGCACTGCCGACAGGGCGGCCACTGAAGCTTTCTTT
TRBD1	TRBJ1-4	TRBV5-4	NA	CASSLGGTVNEKLFF	TGTGCCAGCAGCTTGGGTGGGACAGTAAATGAAAAACTGTTTTTT
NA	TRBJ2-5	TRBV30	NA	CAWSVLEPGDQYF	TGTGCCTGGAGTGTACTGGAACCGGGGGACCAGTACTTC
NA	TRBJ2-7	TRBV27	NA	CASRSGGTYEQYF	TGTGCCAGCCGTAGCGGAGGGACCTACGAGCAGTACTTC
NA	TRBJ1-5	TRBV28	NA	CASSRAGVGNQPQHF	TGTGCCAGCAGCCGGGCCGGGGTCGGCAATCAGCCCCAGCATTTT
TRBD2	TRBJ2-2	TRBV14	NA	CASSPRAGTSRSGELFF	TGTGCCAGCAGCCCCAGGGCCGGGACTAGCCGGTCCGGGGAGCTGTTTTTT
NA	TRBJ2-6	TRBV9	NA	CASSPTGSRGGANVLTF	TGTGCCAGCAGCCCCACAGGATCCAGGGGTGGGGCCAACGTCCTGACTTTC
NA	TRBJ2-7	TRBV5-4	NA	CASSSRDADYEQYF	TGTGCCAGCAGCTCAAGGGACGCCGACTACGAGCAGTACTTC
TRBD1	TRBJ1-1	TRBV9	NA	CASSVEWQGGSNTEAFF	TGTGCCAGCAGCGTAGAGTGGCAGGGGGGAAGCAACACTGAAGCTTTCTTT